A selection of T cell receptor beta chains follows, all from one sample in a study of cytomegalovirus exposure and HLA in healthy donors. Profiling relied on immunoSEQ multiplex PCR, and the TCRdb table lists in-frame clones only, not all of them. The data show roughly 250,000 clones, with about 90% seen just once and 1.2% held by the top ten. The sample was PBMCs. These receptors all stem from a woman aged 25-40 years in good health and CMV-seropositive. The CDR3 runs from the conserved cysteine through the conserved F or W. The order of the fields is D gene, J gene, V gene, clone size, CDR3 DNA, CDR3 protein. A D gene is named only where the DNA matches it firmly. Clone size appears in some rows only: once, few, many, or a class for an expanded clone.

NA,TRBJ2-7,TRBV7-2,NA,TGTGCCAGCAGCGTATACTTCGGAGCGGGTTACGAGCAGTACTTC,CASSVYFGAGYEQYF
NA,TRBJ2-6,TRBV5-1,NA,TGCGCCAGCAACACCGTATCCTCTGGGGCCAACGTCCTGACTTTC,CASNTVSSGANVLTF
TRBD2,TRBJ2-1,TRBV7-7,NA,TGTGCCAGCAGCCCCCGGACTAGCGGGAGGCCTACTGAGCAGTTCTTC,CASSPRTSGRPTEQFF
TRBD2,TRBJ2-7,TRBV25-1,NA,TGTGCCAGTTCTCTAGCGGGAGCCTACGAGCAGTACTTC,CASSLAGAYEQYF
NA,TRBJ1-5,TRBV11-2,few,TGTGCCAGCCCGGCGTCCGGGGTAGGGAGCAATCAGCCCCAGCATTTT,CASPASGVGSNQPQHF
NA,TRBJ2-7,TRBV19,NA,TGTGCCAGTAGTATAGTTGGGGACAAACCCTACGAGCAGTACTTC,CASSIVGDKPYEQYF
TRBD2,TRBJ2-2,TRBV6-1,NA,TGTGCCAGCAGTGGGAGACTAGCGGGCTCTGCCTACACCGGGGAGCTGTTTTTT,CASSGRLAGSAYTGELFF
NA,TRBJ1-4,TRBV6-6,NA,TGTGCCAGCACCTACGGGGGGGAAAAACTGTTTTTT,CASTYGGEKLFF
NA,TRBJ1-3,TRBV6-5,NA,TGTGCCAGCAGTTATTCAGCGTTAAACACCATATATTTT,CASSYSALNTIYF
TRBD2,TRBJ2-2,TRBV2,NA,TGTGCCAGCAGTGAATTACCCGGGACTAGCGGCAACACCGGGGAGCTGTTTTTT,CASSELPGTSGNTGELFF
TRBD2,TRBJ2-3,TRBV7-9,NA,TGTGCCAGCAGCTTAGGGACTAGCGAACTCGCAGATACGCAGTATTTT,CASSLGTSELADTQYF
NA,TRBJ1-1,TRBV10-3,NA,TGTGCCATCAGTGACAGGGGTAGCACTGAAGCTTTCTTT,CAISDRGSTEAFF
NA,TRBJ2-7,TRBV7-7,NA,TGTGCCAGCAGCTTAGGCGATGACAGCCACGAGCAGTACTTC,CASSLGDDSHEQYF
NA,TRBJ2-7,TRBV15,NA,TGTGCCACCAGCAGACTAGCGAGCTACGAGCAGTACTTC,CATSRLASYEQYF
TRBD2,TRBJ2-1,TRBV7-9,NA,TGTGCCAGCAGCCCCGTTCTGCTAACCGGGGGGGGTGAGCAGTTCTTC,CASSPVLLTGGGEQFF
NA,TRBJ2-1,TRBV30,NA,TGTGCCTGGAGCGAAGACAGGACCATCCGCAATGAGCAGTTCTTC,CAWSEDRTIRNEQFF
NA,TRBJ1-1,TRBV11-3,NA,TGTGCCAGCAGCGCTTACAGGGCGGGCACTGAAGCTTTCTTT,CASSAYRAGTEAFF
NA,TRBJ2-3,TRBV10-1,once,TGCGCCAGCAGTCAAACTACAGATACGCAGTATTTT,CASSQTTDTQYF
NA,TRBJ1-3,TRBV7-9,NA,TGTGCCAGCAGCTTAATTTTGGGGAGGAACACCATATATTTT,CASSLILGRNTIYF
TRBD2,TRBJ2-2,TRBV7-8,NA,TGTGCCAGCACTGTAGCGGGAGTGGTGAACACCGGGGAGCTGTTTTTT,CASTVAGVVNTGELFF
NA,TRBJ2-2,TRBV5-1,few,TGCGCCAGCACTATCCTTCTCGACACCGGGGAGCTGTTTTTT,CASTILLDTGELFF
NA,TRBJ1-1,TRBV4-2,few,TGTGCCAGCAGCCACGCTTCGGAGGGTGGGTTAGCTGAAGCTTTCTTT,CASSHASEGGLAEAFF
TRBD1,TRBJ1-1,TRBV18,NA,TGTGCCAGCTCAAGGGACAGGGAGACTGAAGCTTTCTTT,CASSRDRETEAFF
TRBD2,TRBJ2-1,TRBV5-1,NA,TGCGCCAGCAGCTGGGGCCGCCAGCGGGACGACAATGAGCAGTTCTTC,CASSWGRQRDDNEQFF
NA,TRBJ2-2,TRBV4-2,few,TGTGCCAGCAGCCAAGAGTACGGCGGGAACACCGGGGAGCTGTTTTTT,CASSQEYGGNTGELFF
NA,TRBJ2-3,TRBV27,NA,TGTGCCAGCAGTTTCCTCTCGTTGACTAGCACAGATACGCAGTATTTT,CASSFLSLTSTDTQYF
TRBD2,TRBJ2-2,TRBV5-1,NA,TGCGCCAGCAGCTTGGCGACTAGCGGGAAACGAGGGGAGCTGTTTTTT,CASSLATSGKRGELFF
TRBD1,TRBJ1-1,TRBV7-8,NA,TGTGCCAGCCACCTCAGGGGGCGTAACACTGAAGCTTTCTTT,CASHLRGRNTEAFF
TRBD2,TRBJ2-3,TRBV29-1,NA,TGCAGCGTTGGACGGACTAGCGGGAGAACAGATACGCAGTATTTT,CSVGRTSGRTDTQYF
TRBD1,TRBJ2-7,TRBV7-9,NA,TGTGCCAGCAGCTTCTCCGACAGGGTTAACGAGCAGTACTTC,CASSFSDRVNEQYF
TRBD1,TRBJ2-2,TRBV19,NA,TGTGCCAGCGGGACAGGGTCTGTGACCGGGGAGCTGTTTTTT,CASGTGSVTGELFF
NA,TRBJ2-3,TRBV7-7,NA,TGTGCTAGCAGCCCCGGAAGGGCGGGGAGAGGAGATACGCAGTATTTT,CASSPGRAGRGDTQYF
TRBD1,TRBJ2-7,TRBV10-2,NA,TGCGCCAGCAGTGAATTAGGGACAGGGGGTTCCTACGAGCAGTACTTC,CASSELGTGGSYEQYF
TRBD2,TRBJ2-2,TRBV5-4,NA,TGTGCCAGCAGCTCCGGGACTAGCGGGGGGAACACCGGGGAGCTGTTTTTT,CASSSGTSGGNTGELFF
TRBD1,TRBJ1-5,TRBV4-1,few,TGCGCCAGCAGCCAGGCCGGGACAGGGTCGATTCAGCCCCAGCATTTT,CASSQAGTGSIQPQHF
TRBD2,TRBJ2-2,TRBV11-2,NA,TGTGCCAGCACCCCCGGACTAGCGGGAGTCACCGGGGAGCTGTTTTTT,CASTPGLAGVTGELFF
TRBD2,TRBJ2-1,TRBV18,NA,TGTGCCAGCTCACCCCAGCGGGAGGGGTACAATGAGCAGTTCTTC,CASSPQREGYNEQFF
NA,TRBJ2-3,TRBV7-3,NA,TGTGCCAGCAGCTTAACGGACAACACAGATACGCAGTATTTT,CASSLTDNTDTQYF
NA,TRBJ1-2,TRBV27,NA,TGTGCCAGCACCCTTAACTCGCGGGGGAACTATGGCTACACCTTC,CASTLNSRGNYGYTF
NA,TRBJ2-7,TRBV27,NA,TGTGCCAGCAGTCCCTCGGGCGACAGGTGGAGCTCCTACGAGCAGTACTTC,CASSPSGDRWSSYEQYF
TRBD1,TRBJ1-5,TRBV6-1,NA,TGTGCCAGCAGAGATAGACAGGGGGCTATTCAGCCCCAGCATTTT,CASRDRQGAIQPQHF
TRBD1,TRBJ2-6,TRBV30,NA,TGTGCCGGAGGACAGGGCTCTGGGGCCAACGTCCTGACTTTC,CAGGQGSGANVLTF
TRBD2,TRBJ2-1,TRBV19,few,TGTGCCAGTAGCCGAGCGGCGGGAGGATCCTACAATGAGCAGTTCTTC,CASSRAAGGSYNEQFF
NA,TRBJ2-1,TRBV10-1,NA,TGCGCCAGCAGCCCCAGAGGCGCGGGTTCAGGAGAGCAGTTCTTC,CASSPRGAGSGEQFF
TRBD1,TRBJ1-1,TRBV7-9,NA,TGTGCCAGCAGCTCGGAAGGGACAGGGAGAACTGAAGCTTTCTTT,CASSSEGTGRTEAFF
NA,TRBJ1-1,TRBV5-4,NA,TGTGCCAGCAGCTTGGATCCGGGAGCGATGAACACTGAAGCTTTCTTT,CASSLDPGAMNTEAFF
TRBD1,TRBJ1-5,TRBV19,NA,TGTGCCAGTAGCCCCTCGGAGGGGGCGGGAAGTCAGCCCCAGCATTTT,CASSPSEGAGSQPQHF
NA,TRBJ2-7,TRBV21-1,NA,TGTGCCAGCGGAGAAGCGGGCCCAACCTACGAGCAGTACTTC,CASGEAGPTYEQYF
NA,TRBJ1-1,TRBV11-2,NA,TGTGCCAGCAGCTTAGGTACCAGCACTGAAGCTTTCTTT,CASSLGTSTEAFF
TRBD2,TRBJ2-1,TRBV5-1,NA,TGCGCCAGCAGCTTTTCAAGCGGGAGTAGAAATGAGCAGTTCTTC,CASSFSSGSRNEQFF
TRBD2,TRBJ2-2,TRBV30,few,TGTGCCTGGACTTCTAGCGGGAGTGCCTTTCTGTTTTTT,CAWTSSGSAFLFF
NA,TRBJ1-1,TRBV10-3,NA,TGTGCCATCAGTGACAGGGTTGACACTGAAGCTTTCTTT,CAISDRVDTEAFF
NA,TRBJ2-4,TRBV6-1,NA,TGTGCCAGCAGCTCCGGGATGCCCAAAAACATTCAGTACTTC,CASSSGMPKNIQYF
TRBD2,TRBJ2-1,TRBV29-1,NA,TGCAGCGTTGAAAGAGGTAGCGGGAGAAGAAATGAGCAGTTCTTC,CSVERGSGRRNEQFF
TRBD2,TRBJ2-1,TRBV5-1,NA,TGCGCCAGCAGCCCCCGGGTAGCGGGTGACGCCAATGAGCAGTTCTTC,CASSPRVAGDANEQFF